These 13 T cell receptor beta chains share one sample of origin, sequenced in a study of blood T cell repertoires in COVID-19. Generated by immunoSEQ multiplex PCR, the TCRdb table keeps only in-frame clones and is missing some. The sample contains about 120,000 clones, around three quarters of which appear only once. The sequenced material came from peripheral blood. These receptors were collected from a woman in her sixties or seventies with acute or convalescent COVID-19.

The V and J genes are TRBV25-1 and TRBJ2-1, with a possible D match to TRBD2 (5 bases). The CDR3 sequence is 15 residues long. With 6 bases removed from V and 7 bases from J, the gap between germline ends came to 19 bases. CDR1 is MGHDK, CDR2 SYGVNS, per germline. CDR3 protein: CASSPLVRVSNEQFF. The CDR3 DNA is TGTGCCAGCAGCCCCCTGGTGAGGGTGAGTAATGAGCAGTTCTTC. Based on the CDR3 plus reference TRBV25-1 and TRBJ2-1, the full variable domain is EADIYQTPRYLVIGTGKKITLECSQTMGHDKMYWYQQDPGMELHLIHYSYGVNSTEKGDLSSESTVSRIRTEHFPLTLESARPSHTSQYLCASSPLVRVSNEQFFGPGTRLTVL.

The chain is built from TRBV2 and TRBJ1-2; tentatively, D is TRBD1 (5 bases). Germline V gives CDR1 SNHLY, CDR2 FYNNEI. Deletions cut 4 bases from V and 0 bases from J, with 9 bases between. The CDR3 has 14 amino acids. This chain's CDR3 is CASSAVGANYGYTF. The CDR3 DNA follows: TGTGCCAGCAGTGCCGTAGGGGCTAACTATGGCTACACCTTC.

There are a few counts of this clone. The chain has TRBV14 and TRBJ2-1; possible D gene TRBD1, 6 bases. The CDR3 runs to 17 residues. Germline CDR1 reads SGHDN; CDR2 reads FVKESK. The V and J ends lost 2 bases and 4 bases respectively, with 18 bases between them. This CDR3 reads CASSQLDSLRGYNEQFF. The CDR3 region has the DNA TGTGCCAGCAGCCAACTGGACAGCCTTCGGGGTTACAATGAGCAGTTCTTC.

The gene calls are TRBV9 and TRBJ1-4, with a weak D call TRBD1 (5 bases). The V end lost 0 bases, the J end lost 4 bases, and 10 bases lay between the germline ends. The CDR3 has 15 residues. Germline CDR1 and CDR2: SGDLS and YYNGEE. The CDR3 DNA reads as TGTGCCAGCAGCGTAGAAAGGGGTCTTAATGAAAAACTGTTTTTT. Amino acids: CASSVERGLNEKLFF. The full variable domain, its missing parts supplied by reference TRBV9 and TRBJ1-4, is DSGVTQTPKHLITATGQRVTLRCSPRSGDLSVYWYQQSLDQGLQFLIQYYNGEERAKGNILERFSAQQFPDLHSELNLSSLELGDSALYFCASSVERGLNEKLFFGSGTQLSVL.

J is TRBJ2-3 and V is TRBV5-1; 7 nucleotides align to TRBD2. CDR3 size: 16 residues. Germline CDR1 and CDR2: SGHRS and YFSETQ. The V and J ends lost 1 base and 2 bases, in that order; junction bases with no gene match: 7. The CDR3 bases are TGCGCCAGCAGCTTGACGTCCAGCGGGGTCACAGATACGCAGTATTTT. Encoded protein: CASSLTSSGVTDTQYF. Combining the CDR3 with reference TRBV5-1 and TRBJ2-3 gives the whole variable domain KAGVTQTPRYLIKTRGQQVTLSCSPISGHRSVSWYQQTPGQGLQFLFEYFSETQRNKGNFPGRFSGRQFSNSRSEMNVSTLELGDSALYLCASSLTSSGVTDTQYFGPGTRLTVL.

This chain uses TRBV30 with TRBJ1-2; D is possibly TRBD1 (6 bases). Trimming pared 0 bases from V and 3 bases from J, leaving 11 bases between. CDR1 and CDR2 (germline): GTSNPN, SVGIG (reference sequence). CDR3 length: 14 amino acids. Here the CDR3 DNA reads TGTGCCTGGAGTGTACTCCGGACAGACTATGGCTACACCTTC. It encodes CAWSVLRTDYGYTF.

V usage is TRBV19 and J usage is TRBJ2-7, with a weak D call TRBD2 (6 bases). This CDR3 is built from 16 residues. Trimming cost V 5 bases and J 2 bases, with 19 bases left between them. The germline V gene encodes CDR1 LNHDA and CDR2 SQIVND (reference sequence). DNA of the CDR3: TGTGCCAGTAGTCCTACTGGCGGGGTAATCCCCTACGAGCAGTACTTC. Its translation: CASSPTGGVIPYEQYF.

In DNA form, the CDR3 reads TGTGCCAGCAGGGGGGGGTATAGCAATCAGCCCCAGCATTTT. Translated: CASRGGYSNQPQHF. The chain is built from TRBV2 and TRBJ1-5, with D tentatively TRBD1 (5 bases). CDR3 size: 14 residues. Germline lookup yields CDR1 SNHLY and CDR2 FYNNEI. V shed 6 bases and J shed 0 bases, with 9 bases lying between them.

The chain has TRBV9 and TRBJ2-3; 10 positions agree with TRBD2. Trimming at V came to 4 bases and at J to 5 bases, leaving 10 bases not matched to a gene. The germline CDR1 and CDR2 sequences are SGDLS and YYNGEE. The CDR3 spans 16 residues. For the CDR3, the DNA is TGTGCCAGCAGCTTAATAGCGGGAGGCCCAGAAGATACGCAGTATTTT. Protein product: CASSLIAGGPEDTQYF.

Only a few counts were recorded for this clone. The chain is built from TRBV30 and TRBJ2-2, with a possible D match to TRBD2 (7 bases). Trimming left V 4 bases short and J 3 bases short, with 18 bases between. Germline V gene data show CDR1 as GTSNPN and CDR2 as SVGIG (reference sequence). CDR3 size: 16 residues. This CDR3 reads CAWTSPGRGYTGELFF. In nucleotides, the CDR3 is TGTGCCTGGACCTCTCCAGGGAGGGGGTACACCGGGGAGCTGTTTTTT.

The chain recombines TRBV29-1 with TRBJ2-1; 10 positions match TRBD2. Per the germline V gene, CDR1 is SQVTM and CDR2 is ANQGSEA. Losses at the gene ends were 5 bases for V and 7 bases for J; bases not matched to a gene: 8. The CDR3 has 14 residues. CDR3 coding DNA: TGCAGCGTTCCCTCTAGCGGGAGTTGGAATGAGCAGTTCTTC. The encoded protein is CSVPSSGSWNEQFF.

The rearrangement uses TRBV7-2 and TRBJ2-6; a possible D gene is TRBD1 (6 bases). Germline values: CDR1 SGHTA, CDR2 FQGNSA. The CDR3 has 19 residues. V gave up 1 base and J gave up 0 bases, with 16 bases separating them. CDR3 DNA sequence: TGTGCCAGCAGCTTAGAAGGACAGCAAACCTTCTCTGGGGCCAACGTCCTGACTTTC. Translation gives CASSLEGQQTFSGANVLTF.

This clone came up a few times. The chain is built from TRBV19 and TRBJ1-4, with 7 bases fitting TRBD1. Germline CDR1 and CDR2: LNHDA and SQIVND (reference sequence). The junction had 11 bases not matched to a gene; V was cut back by 6 bases and J by 7 bases. This CDR3 region has 15 residues. CDR3 sequence: CASSATGSGGEKLFF. CDR3 sequence (DNA): TGTGCCAGTAGCGCCACAGGTTCAGGGGGTGAAAAACTGTTTTTT. The full variable domain, in which reference TRBV19 and TRBJ1-4 provide the parts outside the CDR3, is DGGITQSPKYLFRKEGQNVTLSCEQNLNHDAMYWYRQDPGQGLRLIYYSQIVNDFQKGDIAEGYSVSREKKESFPLTVTSAQKNPTAFYLCASSATGSGGEKLFFGSGTQLSVL.